One sample yielded the 28 T cell receptor beta chains listed below, sequenced in a study of blood T cell repertoires in COVID-19. Libraries were prepared by immunoSEQ multiplex PCR; TCRdb keeps only in-frame clonotypes and omits some of them. The sample records about 220,000 clones, 82% being singletons. What was sequenced was PBMCs or T cells enriched from blood (not recorded which). The receptors derive from a woman in her sixties who had recovered from COVID-19.

This sequence joins TRBV12-5 and TRBJ1-5, with D possibly TRBD1 on 6 matching bases. From germline, CDR1 is LGHNT and CDR2 FRNRAP. Trimming removed 4 bases at V and 3 bases at J, with 13 bases between. CDR3 length: 15 amino acids. CDR3 sequence: CASGWGTGNNQPQHF. CDR3 bases: TGTGCTAGTGGTTGGGGTACAGGGAACAATCAGCCCCAGCATTTT.

V gene TRBV3-1 (or the pseudogene TRBV3-2) combines with J gene TRBJ1-3, with D possibly being TRBD1 (6 bases). Germline-derived CDR1 and CDR2 are LGHDT and YNNKEL (reference sequence). V lost 3 bases and J lost 0, with 6 bases in between. The CDR3 contains 14 residues. The CDR3 loop reads CASSQGHSGNTIYF. CDR3 nucleotide sequence: TGTGCCAGCAGCCAGGGACACTCTGGAAACACCATATATTTT.

The chain recombines TRBV29-1 with TRBJ1-2; TRBD1 aligns across 10 bases. The CDR3 sequence is 14 residues long. CDR1 SQVTM and CDR2 ANQGSEA come from the germline V gene. V lost 0 bases to trimming and J lost 8 bases; unmatched junction nucleotides: 6. Here the CDR3 DNA reads TGCAGCGTTGAAGATGGACAGGGGGTAGGAGGCTACACCTTC. Its translation is CSVEDGQGVGGYTF.

J is TRBJ1-6 and V is TRBV3-1 (or the pseudogene TRBV3-2); 10 nucleotides match TRBD1. With 1 base clipped from V and 8 bases from J, the junction kept 5 bases outside the gene matches. Germline V lookup: CDR1 LGHDT, CDR2 YNNKEL (reference sequence). The CDR3 sequence is 16 residues long. The CDR3 DNA reads as TGTGCCAGCAGCCAAGCCCCGGGGACAGGGGATTCACCCCTCCACTTT. Translated: CASSQAPGTGDSPLHF.

V is TRBV5-1 and J is TRBJ1-1; possibly TRBD1 for D (6 bases). Per the germline V gene, CDR1 is SGHRS and CDR2 is YFSETQ. The CDR3 runs to 14 residues. V was shortened by 4 bases and J by 0 bases, with 10 bases between the two germline ends. The CDR3 reads CASSPQGVNTEAFF. CDR3 sequence (DNA): TGCGCCAGCAGCCCACAGGGCGTGAACACTGAAGCTTTCTTT.

Note on this clone: A much more abundant neighbour one base away suggests this may be a read error. Distinct nucleotide sequences in the sample also encode this CDR3. This sequence joins TRBV7-9 and TRBJ1-1; 8 bases match TRBD1. Germline V gene data show CDR1 as SEHNR and CDR2 as FQNEAQ (reference sequence). The CDR3 is made up of 14 amino acids. With 3 bases clipped from V and 1 base from J, the junction kept 1 base outside the gene matches. In DNA, the CDR3 is TGTGCCAGCAGCTTGGGACAGGCGAACACTGAAGCTTTCTTT. Translated: CASSLGQANTEAFF.

This sequence joins TRBV9 and TRBJ2-7; the match to TRBD2 covers 8 bases. In germline, CDR1 is SGDLS, CDR2 YYNGEE. The CDR3 has 16 residues. J was trimmed by 1 base and V by 0 bases; bases with no gene match: 6. As DNA, the CDR3 is TGTGCCAGCAGCGTAGGCGCGAGCGGGGGTTCCTACGAGCAGTACTTC. Residues: CASSVGASGGSYEQYF.

The V call is TRBV7-2, the J call TRBJ2-7; no reliable D call. V was pared by 2 bases and J by 4 bases, with 9 bases between. Germline loops: CDR1 SGHTA, CDR2 FQGNSA. The CDR3 length is 13 residues. The chain's CDR3 is CASSLYNGYEQYF. In DNA form, the CDR3 reads TGTGCCAGCAGCTTATATAACGGGTACGAGCAGTACTTC.

This clone was picked up a small number of times. The chain combines TRBV6-5 with TRBJ1-2, with TRBD1 identical over 10 bases. The CDR3 consists of 14 residues. V shed 6 bases, J shed 2 bases, and the junction held 3 bases outside the gene matches. Germline CDR1 and CDR2: MNHEY and SVGAGI. CDR3 DNA: TGTGCCAGCAGACGACAGGGGGCAAACTATGGCTACACCTTC. It codes for CASRRQGANYGYTF.

V usage is TRBV9 and J usage is TRBJ1-2; D is possibly TRBD1 (5 bases). Trimming stripped 0 bases from V and 6 bases from J, with 15 bases between. CDR1 and CDR2 (germline): SGDLS, YYNGEE. The CDR3 runs 15 residues. The CDR3 bases are TGTGCCAGCAGCGTAGGGCGGGGCCACGGCGATGGCTACACCTTC. Translated: CASSVGRGHGDGYTF.

The V call is TRBV19, the J call TRBJ2-7; 7 bases fit TRBD2. Germline CDR1 reads LNHDA; CDR2 reads SQIVND (reference sequence). V dropped 3 bases and J dropped 0; count of bases not matched to a gene: 2. This CDR3 spans 14 amino acids. CDR3 amino acids: CASSMGGSSYEQYF. The CDR3, as DNA: TGTGCCAGTAGTATGGGAGGGTCCTCCTACGAGCAGTACTTC.

This clone showed up just a few times. J is TRBJ1-1 and V is TRBV5-8; 7 bases fit TRBD1. Per the germline V gene, CDR1 is SGHTS and CDR2 is YDEGEE. Losses at the gene ends were 2 bases for V and 2 bases for J; bases not matched to a gene: 12. The CDR3 is made up of 17 amino acids. For the CDR3, the DNA is TGTGCCAGCAGCTTCGCCAGGACAGGCGTCTTAAACACTGAAGCTTTCTTT. Its translation: CASSFARTGVLNTEAFF.

This clone was observed a single time. The gene calls are TRBV7-9 and TRBJ1-1; 7 positions match TRBD1. The V and J ends lost 5 bases and 0 bases, in that order; junction bases with no gene match: 3. The CDR3 spans 14 residues. CDR1 SEHNR and CDR2 FQNEAQ come from the germline V gene (reference sequence). For the CDR3, the DNA is TGTGCCAGCAGCCCAGGGGGACTGAACACTGAAGCTTTCTTT. Amino acid sequence: CASSPGGLNTEAFF.

This chain connects TRBV25-1 to TRBJ1-1; 7 bases are shared with TRBD1. Germline trimming cut 6 bases from V and 1 base from J; bases unmatched to any gene: 11. Per the germline V gene, CDR1 is MGHDK and CDR2 is SYGVNS. The CDR3 is 16 amino acids. In DNA form, the CDR3 reads TGTGCCAGCAGCGGCAATCTGGGACAGTCGAACACTGAAGCTTTCTTT. This codes for CASSGNLGQSNTEAFF.

The table lists this clone with a few counts. Written as DNA, the CDR3 is TGTGCCAGCACCGGGGACAACGCCTACGAGCAGTACTTC. Translation gives CASTGDNAYEQYF. The chain joins TRBV3-1 (or the pseudogene TRBV3-2) to TRBJ2-7; D possibly corresponds to TRBD1 (6 bases). V was pared by 7 bases and J by 2 bases, with 12 bases between. Germline V CDR1 and CDR2: LGHDT, YNNKEL (reference sequence). The CDR3 contains 13 residues.

The V call is TRBV13, the J call TRBJ1-1; perhaps TRBD1 as D (5 bases). Trimming stripped 5 bases from V and 1 base from J, with 14 bases between. This CDR3 spans 15 amino acids. CDR1 is PRHDT, CDR2 FYEKMQ, per germline (reference sequence). CDR3 residues: CASSIYRTRNTEAFF. CDR3 DNA: TGTGCCAGCAGCATCTATCGGACACGGAACACTGAAGCTTTCTTT.

This clone turned up a few times. This rearrangement joins TRBV5-1 to TRBJ2-7; possible D gene TRBD2, 6 bases. The germline V and J ends were trimmed by 0 bases and 4 bases, with 14 bases remaining between them. This CDR3 comprises 15 residues. Germline assignment: CDR1 SGHRS and CDR2 YFSETQ. In DNA form, the CDR3 reads TGCGCCAGCAGCTTGGAGGGGACTCAAAAGTACGAGCAGTACTTC. It yields the protein CASSLEGTQKYEQYF.

The chain carries TRBV19 and TRBJ2-3; D gene uncertain. The CDR3 has 14 amino acids. Germline V gene sequence: CDR1 LNHDA, CDR2 SQIVND (reference sequence). V was clipped by 5 bases and J by 1 base, with 10 bases between them. The DNA of the CDR3 is TGTGCCAGTAGTGCCCAGAGCGGCACAGATACGCAGTATTTT. Residues: CASSAQSGTDTQYF.

This chain joins TRBV6-5 and TRBJ2-1, with a tentative D call TRBD1 (6 bases). The CDR3 loop spans 15 amino acids. V lost 8 bases to trimming and J lost 7 bases, with 21 bases between them. In germline, CDR1 is MNHEY, CDR2 SVGAGI. The CDR3 region is CASEPQGRGTNEQFF. The CDR3 region has the DNA TGTGCCAGCGAACCACAGGGTAGAGGGACAAATGAGCAGTTCTTC.

The V gene is TRBV5-4, the J gene TRBJ2-1; D uncertain. The CDR3 contains 14 residues. Trimming removed 5 bases from V and 4 bases from J, with 13 bases in between. Germline V gene lookup returns CDR1 SGHNT and CDR2 YYREEE (reference sequence). In nucleotides, the CDR3 is TGTGCCAGCAGTCGTTCTAGAATTTACAATGAGCAGTTCTTC. This codes for CASSRSRIYNEQFF.

This clone was detected once. The chain joins TRBV5-5 to TRBJ1-3; possible D gene TRBD1, 6 bases. Per the germline V gene, CDR1 is SGHKS and CDR2 is YYEKEE (reference sequence). The CDR3 sequence is 15 residues long. Trimming left V 4 bases short and J 7 bases short, with 18 bases between. The CDR3 reads CASSGGGPFRNTIYF. For the CDR3, the DNA is TGTGCCAGCAGCGGCGGGGGGCCTTTTCGCAACACCATATATTTT.

J is TRBJ1-4 and V is TRBV29-1; TRBD1 matches at 7 bases. V lost 4 bases, J lost 7 bases, and 6 bases stayed unmatched. Germline V gene sequence: CDR1 SQVTM, CDR2 ANQGSEA. The CDR3 has 13 residues. In nucleotides, the CDR3 is TGCAGCGTTGGGGCAGGGGGAGGTGAAAAACTGTTTTTT. Protein product: CSVGAGGGEKLFF.

The rearrangement uses TRBV5-4 and TRBJ1-2; 10 bases align to TRBD1. The germline CDR1 and CDR2 sequences are SGHNT and YYREEE (reference sequence). The V gene end was trimmed by 4 bases and the J gene end by 3 bases; junction bases not matched to a gene: 3. This CDR3 has 14 amino acids. DNA of the CDR3: TGTGCCAGCAGCCGACAGGGGGCGGACTATGGCTACACCTTC. It codes for CASSRQGADYGYTF.

This clone was detected only a few times. The V gene is TRBV12-3 or TRBV12-4, the J gene TRBJ2-1; unclear D gene. Trimming left V 4 bases short and J 5 bases short, with 3 bases between. The CDR3 loop spans 11 amino acids. The CDR3 region is CASSSNNEQFF. CDR3 DNA sequence: TGTGCCAGCAGTTCCAACAATGAGCAGTTCTTC.

V gene TRBV4-2 combines with J gene TRBJ1-1; 9 nucleotides match TRBD1. The CDR3 covers 16 residues. CDR1 is LGHNA and CDR2 is YNFKEQ in the germline V gene. The junction had 13 bases not matched to a gene; V was cut back by 5 bases and J by 6 bases. The CDR3 sequence is CASSANRGPGIAEAFF. DNA of the CDR3: TGTGCCAGCAGCGCAAACAGGGGGCCGGGGATAGCTGAAGCTTTCTTT.

The chain links TRBV28 to TRBJ1-1; 8 bases are a match to TRBD1. Germline V gene sequence: CDR1 MDHEN, CDR2 SYDVKM. With V trimmed by 0 bases and J by 7 bases, 4 bases remained unmatched. CDR3 length: 14 amino acids. This CDR3 is CASSLWSGGLEAFF. The CDR3 bases are TGTGCCAGCAGTTTATGGTCAGGGGGCCTTGAAGCTTTCTTT.

The genes are TRBV19 and TRBJ1-1, with 8 bases that match TRBD1. This CDR3 spans 14 amino acids. The germline V gene encodes CDR1 LNHDA and CDR2 SQIVND (reference sequence). The V segment lost 5 bases and the J segment 4 bases; nucleotides outside the gene matches: 6. The CDR3 spells CASSQQGVFTEAFF. The CDR3 DNA sequence: TGTGCCAGTAGTCAACAGGGGGTGTTCACTGAAGCTTTCTTT.

The J gene is TRBJ2-3, the V gene TRBV5-5; D is unclear. The CDR3 spans 14 residues. Germline V lookup: CDR1 SGHKS, CDR2 YYEKEE (reference sequence). The ends were cut back, 1 base at V and 0 bases at J, with 6 bases in the middle. CDR3 nucleotides: TGTGCCAGCAGCTTGATACTCAGCACAGATACGCAGTATTTT. It specifies CASSLILSTDTQYF.